Presented here are 28 T cell receptor beta chains from one specimen sequenced in a study of cytomegalovirus exposure and HLA in healthy donors. The PCR contained 60 Vbeta and 13 Jbeta primers. Sequencing was performed with immunoSEQ multiplex PCR; in TCRdb, only in-frame clones are kept and a portion is missing. The sample records 90,000 to 120,000 clones, about 74% being singletons. The sample consisted of PBMCs. Every receptor here comes from a woman aged 35 to 49 in good health and CMV-seropositive.

V and J are TRBV2 and TRBJ1-5; tentative D call: TRBD1 (6 bases). V dropped 2 bases and J dropped 6 bases, with 14 bases sitting between them. Germline CDR1 and CDR2: SNHLY and FYNNEI. CDR3 length equals 15 residues. The CDR3 sequence: CASSEFGGLGQPQHF. For the CDR3, the DNA is TGTGCCAGCAGTGAATTCGGGGGGCTAGGTCAGCCCCAGCATTTT.

This chain links TRBV7-3 with TRBJ1-1; D is ambiguous. Germline CDR1 and CDR2: SGHTA and FQGTGA. CDR3 length equals 13 residues. Trimming pared 4 bases from V and 5 bases from J, leaving 11 bases between. The CDR3 coding sequence is TGTGCCAGCAGCTCGACCGGGTGGACTGAAGCTTTCTTT. It is translated as CASSSTGWTEAFF.

This clone was recorded a few times. The J gene is TRBJ2-1, the V gene TRBV29-1, with 14 bases matching TRBD2. V shed 2 bases, J shed 5 bases, and the junction held 2 bases outside the gene matches. CDR1 is SQVTM, CDR2 ANQGSEA, per germline. CDR3 length: 15 residues. The CDR3 sequence: CSVETGLAGDNEQFF. The CDR3 coding sequence is TGCAGCGTTGAAACGGGACTAGCGGGGGACAATGAGCAGTTCTTC.

The sample holds a few counts of this clone. The genes are TRBV9 and TRBJ2-5; 7 bases match TRBD2. CDR1 and CDR2 (germline): SGDLS, YYNGEE. Trimming at V came to 0 bases and at J to 3 bases, leaving 8 bases not matched to a gene. The CDR3 covers 16 residues. The chain's CDR3 is CASSVGGAGYEETQYF. The CDR3 DNA follows: TGTGCCAGCAGCGTAGGTGGAGCGGGGTACGAAGAGACCCAGTACTTC.

The V call is TRBV5-1, the J call TRBJ2-3; D may be TRBD2 (5 bases). CDR1 is SGHRS, CDR2 YFSETQ, per germline. V was cut by 2 bases and J by 0 bases, with 10 bases left in between. There are 15 residues in the CDR3. The CDR3 DNA reads TGCGCCAGCAGCTTTGCTAGCCAAAGCACAGATACGCAGTATTTT. It encodes CASSFASQSTDTQYF.

This chain connects TRBV5-1 to TRBJ1-1; D is uncertain. Looked up from germline, CDR1 is SGHRS and CDR2 is YFSETQ. The CDR3 sequence is 13 residues long. V lost 2 bases, J lost 0 bases, and 5 bases lay in between. Here the CDR3 DNA reads TGCGCCAGCAGCTTCCTACTGAACACTGAAGCTTTCTTT. Translated: CASSFLLNTEAFF.

The J gene is TRBJ1-1, the V gene TRBV29-1; D is undetermined. Between the trimmed V and J ends, which lost 4 bases and 2 bases, there was a span of 8 bases. This CDR3 is 12 amino acids long. In germline, CDR1 is SQVTM, CDR2 ANQGSEA. CDR3 amino acids: CSVVVVNTEAFF. CDR3 DNA sequence: TGCAGCGTTGTAGTTGTAAACACTGAAGCTTTCTTT.

This chain links TRBV7-2 with TRBJ1-2; D gene uncertain. CDR1 is SGHTA, CDR2 FQGNSA, per germline. The CDR3 extends over 16 amino acids. With 5 bases removed from V and 4 bases from J, the gap between germline ends came to 20 bases. In nucleotides, the CDR3 is TGTGCCAGCAGCCCCGGTGGAGGGAACATAGGCTATGGCTACACCTTC. Translated, it gives CASSPGGGNIGYGYTF.

This clone was observed a single time. The chain uses TRBV30 and TRBJ1-6; D is ambiguous. Germline V gives CDR1 GTSNPN, CDR2 SVGIG (reference sequence). The length of the CDR3 is 12 residues. Trimming removed 2 bases from V and 9 bases from J, with 8 bases in between. The CDR3 sequence is CAWSRTRSPLHF. The CDR3 bases are TGTGCCTGGAGTCGAACGCGTTCACCCCTCCACTTT.

The gene calls are TRBV4-1 and TRBJ1-4; TRBD1 agrees at 11 bases. CDR3 size: 20 residues. Germline CDR1 MGHRA, CDR2 YSYEKL. Unmatched junction bases numbered 11, after V lost 2 bases and J lost 0 bases. CDR3 nucleotides: TGCGCCAGCAGCCAATCCCTCAGTGGGACAGGGGGGTCAACTAATGAAAAACTGTTTTTT. It specifies CASSQSLSGTGGSTNEKLFF.

CDR3 sequence reads: CAWRKAGAYNEQFF. In DNA form, the CDR3 reads TGTGCCTGGAGAAAGGCGGGGGCCTACAATGAGCAGTTCTTC. The chain recombines TRBV30 with TRBJ2-1, with TRBD2 identical over 7 bases. Trimming took 3 bases from V and 2 from J; bases not matched to a gene: 4. This CDR3 is 14 amino acids long. Germline V gene data show CDR1 as GTSNPN and CDR2 as SVGIG (reference sequence). The full variable domain, completed using reference TRBV30 and TRBJ2-1, is SQTIHQWPATLVQPVGSPLSLECTVEGTSNPNLYWYRQAAGRGLQLLFYSVGIGQISSEVPQNLSASRPQDRQFILSSKKLLLSDSGFYLCAWRKAGAYNEQFFGPGTRLTVL.

This chain's CDR3 is CASSRTGPDTQYF. CDR3 DNA sequence: TGTGCCAGCAGCCGTACAGGGCCAGATACGCAGTATTTT. The J gene is TRBJ2-3, the V gene TRBV6-6; D is perhaps TRBD1 (6 bases). The germline V gene has CDR1 MNHNY and CDR2 SVGAGI (reference sequence). This CDR3 has 13 residues. V gave up 6 bases and J gave up 4 bases, with 11 bases separating them.

This clone was found once. The gene calls are TRBV13 and TRBJ1-6; possible D gene TRBD1, 6 bases. This CDR3 region has 14 residues. Per germline, CDR1 PRHDT and CDR2 FYEKMQ (reference sequence). Trimming took 2 bases from V and 7 from J, leaving 9 bases between them. The CDR3 coding sequence is TGTGCCAGCAGCTTACAGGGGACCAATTCACCCCTCCACTTT. Protein sequence: CASSLQGTNSPLHF. The whole variable domain, filled in from reference TRBV13 and TRBJ1-6, reads AAGVIQSPRHLIKEKRETATLKCYPIPRHDTVYWYQQGPGQDPQFLISFYEKMQSDKGSIPDRFSAQQFSDYHSELNMSSLELGDSALYFCASSLQGTNSPLHFGNGTRLTVT.

Only a few counts were recorded for this clone. The V gene is TRBV30, the J gene TRBJ2-7; perhaps TRBD2 as D (7 bases). Germline assignment: CDR1 GTSNPN and CDR2 SVGIG (reference sequence). There are 11 residues in the CDR3. Between the trimmed V and J ends, which lost 5 bases and 7 bases, there was a span of 12 bases. The CDR3 protein is CAWGGRGEQYF. The CDR3 region has the DNA TGTGCCTGGGGGGGGAGGGGGGAGCAGTACTTC.

V and J are TRBV14 and TRBJ1-6; maybe TRBD1 (5 bases). Germline CDR1 SGHDN, CDR2 FVKESK. V was clipped by 4 bases and J by 8 bases, with 21 bases between them. The CDR3 contains 17 residues. The CDR3 sequence is CASSPGGVGRIDSPLHF. As DNA, the CDR3 is TGTGCCAGCAGCCCCGGAGGGGTGGGCAGGATTGATTCACCCCTCCACTTT. The full variable domain, completed using reference TRBV14 and TRBJ1-6, is EAGVTQFPSHSVIEKGQTVTLRCDPISGHDNLYWYRRVMGKEIKFLLHFVKESKQDESGMPNNRFLAERTGGTYSTLKVQPAELEDSGVYFCASSPGGVGRIDSPLHFGNGTRLTVT.

The chain employs TRBV2 and TRBJ1-2; D remains ambiguous. CDR1 and CDR2 from the germline V gene are SNHLY and FYNNEI. This CDR3 contains 11 residues. V lost 2 bases, J lost 13 bases, and 11 bases lay in between. The CDR3 is CASSEKAGGTF. The DNA of the CDR3 is TGTGCCAGCAGTGAAAAGGCCGGAGGCACCTTC.

In its sample, this clone was seen a few times. The chain joins TRBV29-1 to TRBJ1-1; D gene ambiguous. V was pared by 1 base and J by 3 bases, with 9 bases between. The CDR3 totals 13 residues. Germline CDR1 SQVTM, CDR2 ANQGSEA. CDR3 DNA: TGCAGCGTTGAAGGGGCCCTCTACACTGAAGCTTTCTTT. It yields the protein CSVEGALYTEAFF.

The chain combines TRBV28 with TRBJ1-6, with 10 bases that match TRBD1. The CDR3 extends over 16 amino acids. The germline CDR1 and CDR2 sequences are MDHEN and SYDVKM. V dropped 6 bases and J dropped 8; count of bases not matched to a gene: 10. The CDR3 nucleotides read TGTGCCAGCAGAGGCGGGACAGGGGAATTCGATTCACCCCTCCACTTT. It encodes CASRGGTGEFDSPLHF.

This clone was recorded only once. This chain connects TRBV7-3 to TRBJ2-5; 11 bases agree with TRBD2. The CDR3 is 16 residues long. In germline, CDR1 is SGHTA, CDR2 FQGTGA. V was clipped by 5 bases and J by 5 bases; unmatched bases: 10. CDR3 sequence: CASSATLAGGLETQYF. CDR3 nucleotide sequence: TGTGCCAGCAGCGCCACCCTAGCGGGGGGCCTTGAGACCCAGTACTTC.

V usage is TRBV29-1 and J usage is TRBJ2-1, with D tentatively TRBD2 (5 bases). Germline-derived CDR1 and CDR2 are SQVTM and ANQGSEA. The CDR3 runs 11 residues. Trimming shortened V by 7 bases and J by 7 bases, and 11 bases separated the two germline ends. The CDR3: CSGRELNEQFF. The CDR3 DNA reads as TGCAGCGGTAGGGAGTTAAATGAGCAGTTCTTC.

The genes are TRBV5-6 and TRBJ1-1, with D maybe TRBD1 (5 bases). V was pared by 5 bases and J by 1 base, with 21 bases between. This CDR3 spans 17 amino acids. Looked up from germline, CDR1 is SGHDT and CDR2 is YYEEEE. The CDR3 loop is CASSRGDRGGGNTEAFF. CDR3 sequence (DNA): TGTGCCAGCAGTCGCGGGGACCGTGGGGGGGGGAACACTGAAGCTTTCTTT.

The V call is TRBV6-5, the J call TRBJ1-2, with 7 bases fitting TRBD1. CDR3 size: 15 residues. Trimming at V came to 4 bases and at J to 1 base, leaving 6 bases not matched to a gene. Germline values: CDR1 MNHEY, CDR2 SVGAGI. This chain's CDR3 is CASSFVTGNNYGYTF. For the CDR3, the DNA is TGTGCCAGCAGTTTCGTGACAGGGAATAACTATGGCTACACCTTC.

This clone has just a few counts. This chain joins TRBV9 and TRBJ1-2, with 7 bases lining up with TRBD1. Germline CDR1 SGDLS, CDR2 YYNGEE. The CDR3 totals 15 residues. The junction had 5 bases not matched to a gene; V was cut back by 2 bases and J by 1 base. CDR3 loop: CASSVTGTDNYGYTF. The CDR3 DNA sequence: TGTGCCAGCAGCGTCACCGGGACAGATAACTATGGCTACACCTTC.

The sample holds a few counts of this clone. The rearrangement uses TRBV30 and TRBJ1-1; D remains unclear. Germline V lookup: CDR1 GTSNPN, CDR2 SVGIG (reference sequence). The CDR3 length is 14 residues. The V end lost 0 bases, the J end lost 4 bases, and 12 bases lay between the germline ends. CDR3 DNA sequence: TGTGCCTGGAGTGTACTATCCGGAGGCACTGAAGCTTTCTTT. Its protein is CAWSVLSGGTEAFF.

The chain recombines TRBV18 with TRBJ1-1; D remains ambiguous. The CDR3 is made up of 16 amino acids. V was trimmed by 8 bases and J by 0 bases, leaving 19 bases between them. From germline, CDR1 is KGHSH and CDR2 LQKENI. The CDR3 sequence is CASQISVGALNTEAFF. The CDR3 DNA sequence: TGTGCCAGCCAAATCTCAGTGGGCGCATTGAACACTGAAGCTTTCTTT.

This sequence joins TRBV7-2 and TRBJ2-7; 9 bases match TRBD1. With 5 bases clipped from V and 7 bases from J, the junction kept 15 bases outside the gene matches. There are 16 residues in the CDR3. Germline loops: CDR1 SGHTA, CDR2 FQGNSA. The CDR3 here is CASSRGAGTGTAEQYF. The CDR3, as DNA: TGTGCCAGCAGCCGGGGAGCCGGGACAGGGACCGCGGAGCAGTACTTC. Combining the CDR3 with reference TRBV7-2 and TRBJ2-7 gives the whole variable domain GAGVSQSPSNKVTEKGKDVELRCDPISGHTALYWYRQSLGQGLEFLIYFQGNSAPDKSGLPSDRFSAERTGGSVSTLTIQRTQQEDSAVYLCASSRGAGTGTAEQYFGPGTRLTVT.

This chain links TRBV7-2 with TRBJ2-7; 8 positions agree with TRBD2. The length of the CDR3 is 12 residues. Trimming cost V 6 bases and J 6 bases; bases outside gene matches: 4. CDR1 SGHTA and CDR2 FQGNSA come from the germline V gene. In DNA, the CDR3 is TGTGCCAGCAGTTTCGGGGGGGGCGAGCAGTACTTC. Residues: CASSFGGGEQYF.

This clone was counted between two and nine times. The V and J genes are TRBV5-4 and TRBJ2-5; 15 nucleotides align to TRBD2. Per germline, CDR1 SGHNT and CDR2 YYREEE (reference sequence). V was pared by 4 bases and J by 0 bases, with 4 bases of the junction left unmatched. CDR3 length: 17 residues. The CDR3 loop reads CASSPGTSGGYQETQYF. DNA of the CDR3: TGTGCCAGCAGCCCGGGGACTAGCGGGGGGTACCAAGAGACCCAGTACTTC.